This T cell receptor (beta chain) was obtained from a study of yellow fever vaccine responses in identical twins. Each CDR3 protein is one row after TCRdb ran MiXCR on the RT-PCR reads. The top ten clones hold under 2.5% of a sample with 9,500 to 11,000 distinct CDR3 sequences, less than 85% of them seen once. As regards this clonotype: Its target is unknown.

Findings of the study overall: Reported findings indicate that twins' vaccine T cell responses seemed partially convergent, partially personalized.

V lost 7 bases to trimming and J lost 0 bases, with 9 bases between them. From germline, CDR1 is MNHNS and CDR2 SASEGT. There are 14 residues in the CDR3. The chain couples TRBV6-1 to TRBJ2-2, with D uncertain. The clonotype was recovered from a young woman who received the yellow fever vaccine. Source: T cells from blood (PBMCs), unsorted or a sorted subset (not recorded which), taken before or after yellow fever vaccination (not recorded which). Here the CDR3 DNA reads TGTGCCAGCACCCAACGGACGAACACCGGGGAGCTGTTTTTT. This sequence encodes CASTQRTNTGELFF.